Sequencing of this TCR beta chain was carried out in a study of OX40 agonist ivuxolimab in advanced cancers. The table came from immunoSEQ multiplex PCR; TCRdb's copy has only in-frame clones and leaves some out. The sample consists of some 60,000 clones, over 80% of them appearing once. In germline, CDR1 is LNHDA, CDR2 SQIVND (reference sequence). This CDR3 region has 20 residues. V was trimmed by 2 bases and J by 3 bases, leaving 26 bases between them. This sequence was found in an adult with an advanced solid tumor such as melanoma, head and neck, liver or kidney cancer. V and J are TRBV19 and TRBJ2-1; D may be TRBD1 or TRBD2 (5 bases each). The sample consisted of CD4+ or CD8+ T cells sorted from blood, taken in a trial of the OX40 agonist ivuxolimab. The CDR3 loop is CASSILRKTIATDIYNEQFF. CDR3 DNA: TGTGCCAGTAGTATACTCCGAAAGACGATAGCGACAGACATCTACAATGAGCAGTTCTTC.